This T cell receptor beta chain was recovered during a study of shared clonotypes between healthy human individuals. Clones were sequenced by immunoSEQ multiplex PCR, and TCRdb holds only the in-frame ones, with some missing. The data contain some 790,000 clones, just under 75% of them seen just once; the ten biggest clones take up about 1.7%. CDR3 length: 13 amino acids. CDR1 is MNHEY, CDR2 SVGAGI, per germline. The V and J ends lost 8 bases and 4 bases respectively, with 14 bases between them. Sequenced input: memory CD4+ T cells sorted from blood. Subset reported: CD45RA-negative fraction. The sequence derives from a woman aged 25-40 years in good health. This chain links TRBV6-5 with TRBJ1-2; no reliable D call. The CDR3 loop is CASQTGGLYGYTF. The CDR3 bases are TGTGCCAGCCAAACGGGCGGTCTCTATGGCTACACCTTC.